These T cell receptor beta chains were read from a single sample in a study of early T cells in non-severe SARS-CoV-2 infection. From the 5' RACE reads, TCRdb called clonotypes with MiXCR, one entry per CDR3 protein. The sample yields around 55,000 distinct CDR3 sequences, 9.5% to 15% seen once. Sequenced sample: whole blood. These receptor sequences come from an adult who was a healthcare worker with PCR-confirmed SARS-CoV-2 infection or an uninfected control (not recorded which). The CDR3 runs from the conserved cysteine through the conserved F or W.

CDR3: CSASGRGDTQYF
V: TRBV20-1
J: TRBJ2-3

CDR3: CASSSTFSYEQYF
V: TRBV28
J: TRBJ2-7

CDR3: CSVLPGTGGYEQYF
V: TRBV29-1
J: TRBJ2-7

CDR3: CASSHEYF
V: TRBV7-9
J: TRBJ2-3

CDR3: CASSVIPGQSQETQYF
V: TRBV5-1
J: TRBJ2-5

CDR3: CASSVTPGDNEQFF
V: TRBV2
J: TRBJ2-1

CDR3: CSAGDRQETQYF
V: TRBV29-1
J: TRBJ2-5

CDR3: CASSSFGGANYGYTF
V: TRBV28
J: TRBJ1-2

CDR3: CASSTDRVGEKLFF
V: TRBV11-2
J: TRBJ1-4

CDR3: CASSPNGIDTEAFF
V: TRBV3-1
J: TRBJ1-1

CDR3: CASSPGVNTEAFF
V: TRBV27
J: TRBJ1-1

CDR3: CASSPGLAGRDEQFF
V: TRBV6-2/TRBV6-3
J: TRBJ2-1

CDR3: CASSSPGLANSYNEQFF
V: TRBV27
J: TRBJ2-1